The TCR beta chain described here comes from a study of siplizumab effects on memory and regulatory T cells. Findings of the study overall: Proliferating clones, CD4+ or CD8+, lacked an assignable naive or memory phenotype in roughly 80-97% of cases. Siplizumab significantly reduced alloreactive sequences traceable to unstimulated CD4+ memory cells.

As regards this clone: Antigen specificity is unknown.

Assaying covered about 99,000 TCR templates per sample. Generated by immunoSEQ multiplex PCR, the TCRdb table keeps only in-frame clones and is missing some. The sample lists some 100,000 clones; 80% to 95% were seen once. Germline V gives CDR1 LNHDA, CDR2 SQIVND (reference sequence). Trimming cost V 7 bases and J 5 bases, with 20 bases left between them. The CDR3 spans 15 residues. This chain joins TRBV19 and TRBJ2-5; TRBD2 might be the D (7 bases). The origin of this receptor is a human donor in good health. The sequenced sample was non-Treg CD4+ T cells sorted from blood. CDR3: CASNPPGGRKETQYF. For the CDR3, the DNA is TGTGCCAGTAACCCCCCCGGGGGGCGAAAGGAGACCCAGTACTTC.